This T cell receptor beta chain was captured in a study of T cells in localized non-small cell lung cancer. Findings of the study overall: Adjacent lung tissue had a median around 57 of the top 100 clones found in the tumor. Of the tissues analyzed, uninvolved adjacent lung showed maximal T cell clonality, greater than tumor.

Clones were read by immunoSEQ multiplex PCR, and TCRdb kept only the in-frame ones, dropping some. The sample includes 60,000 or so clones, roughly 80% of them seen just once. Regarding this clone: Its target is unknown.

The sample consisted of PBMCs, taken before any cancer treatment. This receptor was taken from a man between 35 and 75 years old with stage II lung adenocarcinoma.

CDR3 region: CASSPLGTPQETQYF. CDR3 sequence (DNA): TGCGCCAGCAGCCCTTTAGGGACACCCCAAGAGACCCAGTACTTC. The J gene is TRBJ2-5, the V gene TRBV5-1; possible D gene TRBD1, 6 bases. The CDR3 is 15 amino acids. Germline assignment: CDR1 SGHRS and CDR2 YFSETQ. The V end lost 4 bases, the J end lost 1 base, and 14 bases lay between the germline ends.